Below, one T cell receptor (beta chain) is given with its context. Original processing methods: Reference gene primer amplification gave nucleated cell count estimates. The assay was immunoSEQ multiplex PCR, and TCRdb's table has in-frame clones only and misses some. V and J calls and clone size are those listed in that table; D and trimming were worked out from the DNA. The data show approximately 400,000 clones, with roughly 86% seen just once and around 1.3% held by the top ten. This sample is part of a study of blood T cell repertoires in COVID-19. Study background: Nucleic acid was either cDNA or gDNA, and it came from T cells, B-cell-depleted T cells, or PBMCs.

This CDR3 spans 15 amino acids. V lost 0 bases to trimming and J lost 4 bases; unmatched junction nucleotides: 3. Germline CDR1 LGHNA, CDR2 YSLEER. Clinical history reported by participants formed the basis on which cohorts were assigned. Each recovered donor of Cohort 3 presented with two negative PCRs, clearance, or symptom resolution. The receptor comes from a man aged 25-45 years who had recovered from COVID-19. The gene calls are TRBV4-3 and TRBJ2-1; 7 bases map to TRBD2. The sequencing sample was made of PBMCs or T cells enriched from blood (not recorded which). CDR3 protein: CASSQDGLDYNEQFF. The CDR3 region has the DNA TGCGCCAGCAGCCAAGACGGACTAGATTACAATGAGCAGTTCTTC.